The rows below give T cell receptor beta chains drawn from one sample of a study of human versus mouse CDR3 diversity and MHC coevolution. Assay: immunoSEQ multiplex PCR; the TCRdb copy retains only in-frame clones and omits some. The top ten clones hold approximately 0.15% of a sample with around 77,000 clones, around 90% of them seen once. The sequencing input was naive CD4+ T cells from blood. The receptors derive from a person between 25 and 69 years old in good health. CDR3s include the opening cysteine and the closing phenylalanine or tryptophan. The order of the fields is J gene, clone size, D gene, V gene, CDR3 protein, CDR3 DNA. The D gene is left open where the match is weak. Clone size, where shown, is once, few, many, or a class for clones that have expanded.

TRBJ2-1 - - TRBV2 CASSDLSNEQFF TGTGCCAGCAGTGATCTCAGCAATGAGCAGTTCTTC
TRBJ1-2 - - TRBV6-1 CASSGEAGVNYGYTF TGTGCCAGCAGTGGCGAGGCAGGGGTTAACTATGGCTACACCTTC
TRBJ2-7 - TRBD2 TRBV2 CASGLAGNYEQYF TGTGCCAGCGGACTAGCGGGAAACTACGAGCAGTACTTC
TRBJ1-6 - - TRBV28 CASSLGGDNSPLHF TGTGCCAGCAGCCTGGGGGGGGATAATTCACCCCTCCACTTT
TRBJ2-3 - TRBD2 TRBV7-9 CASSLVGGRAKDTQYF TGTGCCAGCAGCTTAGTCGGGGGGAGGGCCAAAGATACGCAGTATTTT
TRBJ2-2 - TRBD2 TRBV7-2 CATPPTSGSNTGELFF TGTGCCACCCCCCCGACTAGCGGGTCTAACACCGGGGAGCTGTTTTTT
TRBJ2-7 - - TRBV10-3 CAISEGPGDYEQYF TGTGCCATCAGTGAGGGTCCAGGGGACTACGAGCAGTACTTC
TRBJ2-7 - TRBD1 TRBV10-1 CASTQGQGGIYEQYF TGCGCCAGCACCCAAGGACAGGGAGGAATTTACGAGCAGTACTTC
TRBJ1-1 - - TRBV29-1 CSVLSLNWNTEAFF TGCAGCGTTCTGTCCCTTAATTGGAACACTGAAGCTTTCTTT
TRBJ2-7 - TRBD1 TRBV10-3 CAISDTHRTGSYEQYF TGTGCCATCAGTGATACCCACAGGACAGGGTCCTACGAGCAGTACTTC
TRBJ2-1 - TRBD2 TRBV11-2 CASSPRTSGSNEQFF TGTGCCAGCAGCCCGAGGACTAGCGGGAGCAATGAGCAGTTCTTC
TRBJ2-7 - TRBD2 TRBV11-2 CASSLRLAAYEQYF TGTGCCAGCAGCCTCCGACTAGCGGCGTACGAGCAGTACTTC
TRBJ2-7 - TRBD1 TRBV5-6 CASSWGQGNYEQYF TGTGCCAGCAGCTGGGGACAGGGTAACTACGAGCAGTACTTC
TRBJ2-1 - - TRBV25-1 CASSDPRGAGEQFF TGTGCCAGCAGTGATCCTCGGGGGGCGGGGGAGCAGTTCTTC
TRBJ1-1 - TRBD1 TRBV19 CASSIQGVNTEAFF TGTGCCAGTAGTATTCAGGGGGTGAACACTGAAGCTTTCTTT
TRBJ2-7 - TRBD2 TRBV4-1 CASSQPLAGPTYEQYF TGCGCCAGCAGCCAACCCCTAGCGGGGCCTACCTACGAGCAGTACTTC
TRBJ2-4 - - TRBV6-5 CASSSASQNIQYF TGTGCCAGCAGTTCCGCGTCCCAAAACATTCAGTACTTC
TRBJ2-3 - TRBD1 TRBV5-1 CASSLVSGQGSTDTQYF TGCGCCAGCAGCTTGGTTTCGGGACAGGGTAGCACAGATACGCAGTATTTT
TRBJ2-7 once - TRBV18 CASSPQATTYYEQYF TGTGCCAGCTCACCACAGGCGACAACCTACTACGAGCAGTACTTC
TRBJ2-1 once TRBD1 TRBV18 CASSGTGRNNEQFF TGTGCCAGCTCCGGGACAGGCCGAAACAATGAGCAGTTCTTC
TRBJ1-3 - - TRBV10-3 CAIRTSSGNTIYF TGTGCCATCAGAACAAGCTCTGGAAACACCATATATTTT
TRBJ1-1 - TRBD1 TRBV11-2 CASSLFRGLKNTEAFF TGTGCCAGCAGCTTATTCAGGGGGCTTAAGAACACTGAAGCTTTCTTT
TRBJ2-3 - TRBD2 TRBV2 CASRTSGGDTQYF TGTGCCAGCCGGACTAGCGGGGGAGATACGCAGTATTTT
TRBJ2-7 - TRBD2 TRBV6-5 CASGGRSYEQYF TGTGCGTCGGGGGGAAGGTCCTACGAGCAGTACTTC
TRBJ2-7 - TRBD1 TRBV5-6 CASSKGQVSSYEQYF TGTGCCAGCAGCAAGGGACAGGTTTCCTCCTACGAGCAGTACTTC
TRBJ1-6 - - TRBV10-1 CATSPGQVGVSPLHF TGCGCCACCAGCCCGGGTCAAGTGGGAGTTTCACCCCTCCACTTT
TRBJ2-5 - TRBD1 TRBV10-3 CAISGTGVRETQYF TGTGCCATCAGTGGTACAGGGGTGAGGGAGACCCAGTACTTC
TRBJ2-7 - TRBD2 TRBV2 CASTMTSGRSSYEQYF TGTGCCAGCACCATGACTAGCGGGAGGAGCTCCTACGAGCAGTACTTC
TRBJ1-2 - - TRBV30 CAWSVLPGSYGYTF TGTGCCTGGAGTGTGCTACCGGGGAGCTATGGCTACACCTTC
TRBJ1-5 - - TRBV19 CASSIEAGQPQHF TGTGCCAGTAGTATCGAGGCTGGTCAGCCCCAGCATTTT
TRBJ2-5 - - TRBV6-1 CASSRDTPEETQYF TGTGCCAGCAGCCGGGACACCCCAGAAGAGACCCAGTACTTC
TRBJ2-7 - - TRBV19 CAMTRLRDTSYKQYF TGTGCCATGACGCGACTACGGGACACCTCCTACAAGCAGTACTTC
TRBJ2-6 - - TRBV27 CASSPLSGANVLTF TGTGCCAGCAGTCCCCTTTCTGGGGCCAACGTCCTGACTTTC
TRBJ2-3 - - TRBV5-1 CASSDHGTDTQYF TGCGCCAGCAGCGACCACGGGACAGATACGCAGTATTTT
TRBJ1-5 - - TRBV30 CAWSRAGANQPQHF TGTGCCTGGAGTCGCGCAGGGGCAAATCAGCCCCAGCATTTT
TRBJ2-7 - - TRBV7-6 CASSLGLQGSGYEQYF TGTGCCAGCAGCTTAGGACTCCAGGGTAGTGGGTACGAGCAGTACTTC
TRBJ1-1 - - TRBV5-1 CASSLAGAGVEAFF TGCGCCAGCAGCTTGGCCGGGGCAGGGGTTGAAGCTTTCTTT
TRBJ1-1 - - TRBV18 CASLGAGRTEAFF TGTGCCAGCTTAGGTGCAGGCAGGACTGAAGCTTTCTTT
TRBJ2-6 - - TRBV27 CASSLGTTLGSGANVLTF TGTGCCAGCAGTTTGGGGACAACGTTGGGCTCTGGGGCCAACGTCCTGACTTTC
TRBJ2-7 few TRBD2 TRBV18 CASTGTSGDYEQYF TGTGCCAGCACCGGGACTAGCGGGGACTACGAGCAGTACTTC